This passage covers 14 T cell receptor beta chains from one sample sequenced in a study of T-cell memory formation after mild COVID-19. A single record per CDR3 protein comes from TCRdb applying MiXCR to the 5' RACE reads. The sample holds 560,000 or so distinct CDR3 sequences, roughly 17% seen once. Sequences were obtained from PBMCs or a T cell subset sorted from them (not recorded which). Every receptor here comes from an adult woman who had mild COVID-19 (a few samples of this study predate the infection). Cell type and time point are not known.

J is TRBJ2-7 and V is TRBV28; D call uncertain. The CDR3 is 14 amino acids. Germline V lookup: CDR1 MDHEN, CDR2 SYDVKM. V shed 6 bases and J shed 3 bases, with 15 bases lying between them. CDR3 in amino acids: CASSLLPVHYEQYF. In nucleotides, the CDR3 is TGTGCCAGCAGCCTCCTGCCAGTTCACTACGAGCAGTACTTC. Full variable domain (missing parts from reference TRBV28 and TRBJ2-7): DVKVTQSSRYLVKRTGEKVFLECVQDMDHENMFWYRQDPGLGLRLIYFSYDVKMKEKGDIPEGYSVSREKKERFSLILESASTNQTSMYLCASSLLPVHYEQYFGPGTRLTVT.

This clonotype turned up a few times. The CDR3 DNA sequence: TGTGCCAGCAGCTACGTCGGGGCGGGAGCCCATGAGCAGTTCTTC. As protein: CASSYVGAGAHEQFF. The chain employs TRBV7-2 and TRBJ2-1; 7 bases fit TRBD2. CDR1 and CDR2 from the germline V gene are SGHTA and FQGNSA. CDR3 length: 15 amino acids. The J segment lost 8 bases and the V segment lost 4 bases, leaving 11 bases of the junction unmatched.

In its sample, this clonotype was seen a few times. The V and J genes are TRBV30 and TRBJ2-6; D not certain. Germline V gives CDR1 GTSNPN, CDR2 SVGIG (reference sequence). Trimming took 3 bases from V and 3 from J, leaving 9 bases between them. The CDR3 sequence is 14 residues long. The DNA of the CDR3 is TGTGCCTGGAGCCTAAAGAATGGGGCCAACGTCCTGACTTTC. It codes for CAWSLKNGANVLTF.

The chain is built from TRBV20-1 and TRBJ2-3; 8 nucleotides agree with TRBD2. This CDR3 contains 13 residues. The junction had 4 bases not matched to a gene; V was cut back by 5 bases and J by 3 bases. Looked up from germline, CDR1 is DFQATT and CDR2 is SNEGSKA (reference sequence). The CDR3 loop is CSARLALTDTQYF. Written as DNA, the CDR3 is TGCAGTGCTCGACTAGCGTTGACAGATACGCAGTATTTT.

In its sample, this clonotype was seen a few times. The chain is built from TRBV7-6 and TRBJ2-7, with D possibly being TRBD1 (6 bases). The CDR3 covers 14 residues. Germline V gene sequence: CDR1 SGHVS, CDR2 FNYEAQ. V dropped 4 bases and J dropped 6 bases, with 16 bases sitting between them. CDR3 amino acids: CASSSTGHPLEQYF. CDR3 coding DNA: TGTGCCAGCAGCTCGACGGGACACCCCCTCGAGCAGTACTTC.

This chain joins TRBV29-1 and TRBJ1-3; D might be TRBD1 (6 bases). Germline lookup yields CDR1 SQVTM and CDR2 ANQGSEA. The CDR3 covers 14 residues. V lost 3 bases, J lost 4 bases, and 13 bases lay in between. The CDR3 DNA follows: TGCAGCGTTGACCGACAGGAGAAGGGAAACACCATATATTTT. Amino acids: CSVDRQEKGNTIYF.

The chain has TRBV2 and TRBJ1-1; perhaps TRBD1 as D (5 bases). The V end was cut by 8 bases, the J end by 2 bases, with 18 bases between. The CDR3 has 15 residues. The germline V gene encodes CDR1 SNHLY and CDR2 FYNNEI. This chain's CDR3 is CASHPQGSRNTEAFF. The CDR3 DNA reads as TGTGCCAGCCACCCCCAGGGATCGCGAAACACTGAAGCTTTCTTT.

The chain carries TRBV12-3 or TRBV12-4 and TRBJ1-5, with 10 nucleotides matching TRBD1. V was pared by 6 bases and J by 7 bases, with 9 bases of the junction left unmatched. CDR3 length: 15 amino acids. The CDR3 DNA reads TGTGCCAGCAGACGTACAGGGACAGGGGCCCAGCCCCAGCATTTT. It is translated as CASRRTGTGAQPQHF.

This clonotype was observed a handful of times. The rearrangement links TRBV6-6 to TRBJ1-1; D call uncertain. CDR1 and CDR2 (germline): MNHNY, SVGAGI (reference sequence). This CDR3 is built from 13 residues. Trimming stripped 6 bases from V and 0 bases from J, with 8 bases between. The CDR3 is CASRARMNTEAFF. DNA for the CDR3: TGTGCCAGCAGGGCAAGAATGAACACTGAAGCTTTCTTT.

The genes are TRBV12-3 or TRBV12-4 and TRBJ1-1; no firm D call. This CDR3 comprises 14 residues. V lost 1 base and J 4 bases, leaving 10 bases between the germline ends. As DNA, the CDR3 is TGTGCCAGCAGTTTAGGCATGTATACCACTGAAGCTTTCTTT. As protein: CASSLGMYTTEAFF.

The CDR3 DNA sequence: TGTGCCAGCAGCACCCACAGGGGAGGCACAGATACGCAGTATTTT. It encodes CASSTHRGGTDTQYF. The V and J genes are TRBV13 and TRBJ2-3; 7 positions match TRBD1. The CDR3 extends over 15 amino acids. Trimming took 5 bases from V and 1 from J; bases not matched to a gene: 6. The germline gives CDR1 PRHDT, CDR2 FYEKMQ (reference sequence).

CDR3 DNA: TGTGCCTGGAGTGTACGGGGGACTCTGAACACTGAAGCTTTCTTT. It is translated as CAWSVRGTLNTEAFF. This chain connects TRBV30 to TRBJ1-1, with a weak D call TRBD1 (5 bases). CDR3 size: 15 residues. Germline CDR1 is GTSNPN and CDR2 is SVGIG (reference sequence). V shed 0 bases and J shed 0 bases, with 11 bases lying between them.

In this sample, this clonotype turned up a few times. The J gene is TRBJ2-3, the V gene TRBV20-1, with D possibly being TRBD1 or TRBD2 (5 bases each). The CDR3 totals 14 residues. The germline V and J ends were trimmed by 6 bases and 3 bases, with 16 bases remaining between them. Germline lookup yields CDR1 DFQATT and CDR2 SNEGSKA (reference sequence). CDR3 region: CSAEGPWGTDTQYF. CDR3 bases: TGCAGTGCAGAGGGACCCTGGGGGACAGATACGCAGTATTTT.

The chain carries TRBV6-2 or TRBV6-3 and TRBJ1-2; the D gene is possibly TRBD1 (5 bases). Germline V CDR1 and CDR2: MNHEY, SVGEGT. Trimming removed 3 bases from V and 7 bases from J, with 12 bases in between. The CDR3 contains 13 residues. The CDR3 is CASSYYWGPGYTF. In DNA, the CDR3 is TGTGCCAGCAGTTATTATTGGGGACCTGGCTACACCTTC.